The following is a TCR beta chain sequence with its context. This clonotype was seen a handful of times. Which antigen it targets is not known. Base quality data are lacking; no much larger clone is found one base away. Sequencing was performed on an Illumina HiSeq 2500. TCR beta libraries were prepared by quantitative 5'-RACE with molecular barcodes. The published analysis was carried out like this. To identify disease-linked TCR variants, a new computational method was used, one built on a probabilistic model of VDJ rearrangement. TCRdb passed the public sequencing reads through fastp at Q25 and MiXCR, retaining productive beta sequences. Rows are unified per CDR3 protein, each entry keeping the most common DNA and genes. These V and J calls rely on TCRdb rather than the paper's analysis. For this sample the table gives a few hundred thousand distinct CDR3 sequences, of which roughly 20% were detected only once. The leading ten clones occupy 10% to 15% of the sample.

This entry is derived from a study of CD8 T cells in ankylosing spondylitis (dated by TCRdb to 2016 to 2017). Study-level background: The study profiled T cell receptor beta repertoires in healthy donors and ankylosing spondylitis patients to find disease-linked TCR variants. In total, the full study cohort was made up of approximately 99 healthy donors and 25 to 30 ankylosing spondylitis patients. Peripheral blood was sampled, and synovial fluid was additionally collected from ankylosing spondylitis patients. The paper's findings and limits, for the study overall: Some TCR beta motif variants had previously been reported in synovial fluid and blood of reactive arthritis patients, which suggested common disease-initiation mechanisms. In peripheral blood, the disease-linked clones were found at relatively low frequencies and had a CD8+ phenotype. Blood from ankylosing spondylitis patients appeared to be characterized by a TCR beta motif composed of several highly homologous amino acid variants. The disease-linked clones were reported as significantly enriched in matched synovial fluid samples from ankylosing spondylitis patients.

The germline V gene (reference sequence) sets CDR1 to MNHNY and CDR2 to SVGAGI. The CDR3 holds 15 amino acids from the cysteine to the phenylalanine. Just CDR3 DNA is preserved here, 45 bases in frame from base 1. Germline trimming amounts to 11 bases on V and 5 bases on J, with 14 as the count of junction bases outside the gene matches. The chain links TRBV6-6 with TRBJ2-1; the central 8 bases match TRBD2. This TCR came from a male donor with ankylosing spondylitis or in good health (not recorded which). The source material was blood, either unsorted or a sorted T cell fraction (not recorded which). CDR3 loop: CACQGLAGANNEQFF. The nucleotide sequence reads as follows: TGTGCCTGTCAGGGCCTAGCGGGTGCAAACAATGAGCAGTTCTTC.